This record concerns one T cell receptor (beta chain) sequence. This sample is drawn from a study of blood T cell repertoires in COVID-19. As for the study in general: T cells, B-cell-depleted T cells, or PBMCs provided the cDNA or gDNA that served as material.

The V end lost 4 bases, the J end lost 15 bases, and 23 bases lay between the germline ends. The CDR3 totals 14 residues. Germline V gives CDR1 SGHDT, CDR2 YYEEEE. The data were produced by immunoSEQ multiplex PCR, yet TCRdb's version contains in-frame clones alone and is incomplete. The table includes 200,000 to 250,000 clones, 65% to 85% detected once. The source material was peripheral blood. The chain uses TRBV5-6 and TRBJ1-5; the D is unclear. The sequence came from a human donor in a cohort sampled during active COVID-19. The DNA of the CDR3 is TGTGCCAGCAGCCTTTGGCGAAGAAGGGAGACGGGGCATTTT. Amino acid sequence: CASSLWRRRETGHF.